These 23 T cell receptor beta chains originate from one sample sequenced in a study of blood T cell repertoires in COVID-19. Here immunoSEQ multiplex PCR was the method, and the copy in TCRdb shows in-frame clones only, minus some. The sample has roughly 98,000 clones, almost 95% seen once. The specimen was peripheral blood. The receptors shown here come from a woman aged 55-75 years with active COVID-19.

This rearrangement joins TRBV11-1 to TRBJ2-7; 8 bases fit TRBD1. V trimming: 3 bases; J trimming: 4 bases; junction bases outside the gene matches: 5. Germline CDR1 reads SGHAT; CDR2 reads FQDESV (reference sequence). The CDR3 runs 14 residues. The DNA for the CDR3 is TGTGCCAGCAGCTTTGGACAGGGTAGGTACGAGCAGTACTTC. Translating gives CASSFGQGRYEQYF.

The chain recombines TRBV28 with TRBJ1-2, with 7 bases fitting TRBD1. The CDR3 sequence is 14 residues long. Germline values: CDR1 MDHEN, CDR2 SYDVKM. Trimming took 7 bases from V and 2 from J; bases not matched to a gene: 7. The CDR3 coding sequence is TGTGCCAGCACCTCCGACAGGGTAAACTATGGCTACACCTTC. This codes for CASTSDRVNYGYTF.

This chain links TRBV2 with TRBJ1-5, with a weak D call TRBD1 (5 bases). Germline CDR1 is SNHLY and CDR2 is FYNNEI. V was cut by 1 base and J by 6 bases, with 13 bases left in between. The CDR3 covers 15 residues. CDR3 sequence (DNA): TGTGCCAGCAGTGAAGACGACAGTTTGAGTCAGCCCCAGCATTTT. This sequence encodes CASSEDDSLSQPQHF.

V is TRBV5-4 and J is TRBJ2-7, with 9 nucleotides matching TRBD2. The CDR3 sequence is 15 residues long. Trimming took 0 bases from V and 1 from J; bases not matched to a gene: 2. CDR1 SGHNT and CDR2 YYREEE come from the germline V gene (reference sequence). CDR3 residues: CASSLGGRGSYEQYF. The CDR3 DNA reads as TGTGCCAGCAGCTTGGGCGGGAGGGGGTCCTACGAGCAGTACTTC.

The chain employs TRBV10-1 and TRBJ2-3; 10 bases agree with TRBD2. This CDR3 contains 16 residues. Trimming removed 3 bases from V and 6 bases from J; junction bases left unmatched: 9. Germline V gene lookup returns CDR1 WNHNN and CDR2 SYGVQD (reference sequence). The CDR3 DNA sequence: TGCGCCAGCAGTGATCAAGGAGCGGGGGGGCGGGATACGCAGTATTTT. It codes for CASSDQGAGGRDTQYF.

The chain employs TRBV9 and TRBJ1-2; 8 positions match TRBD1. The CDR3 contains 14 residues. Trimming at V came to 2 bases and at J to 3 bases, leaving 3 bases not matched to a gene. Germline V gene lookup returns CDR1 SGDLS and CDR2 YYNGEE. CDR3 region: CASSVDREYYGYTF. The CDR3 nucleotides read TGTGCCAGCAGCGTGGACAGGGAGTACTATGGCTACACCTTC.

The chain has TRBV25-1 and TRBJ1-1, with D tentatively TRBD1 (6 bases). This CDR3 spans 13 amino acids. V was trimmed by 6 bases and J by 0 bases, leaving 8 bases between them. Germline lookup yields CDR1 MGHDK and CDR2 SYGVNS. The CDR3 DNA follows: TGTGCCAGCAGGGACAGCTTGAACACTGAAGCTTTCTTT. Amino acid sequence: CASRDSLNTEAFF.

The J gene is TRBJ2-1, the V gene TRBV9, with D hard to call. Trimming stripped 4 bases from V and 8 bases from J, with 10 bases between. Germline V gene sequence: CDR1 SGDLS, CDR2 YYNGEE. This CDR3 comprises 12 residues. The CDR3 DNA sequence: TGTGCCAGCAGCTCGCGACTTTATGAGCAGTTCTTC. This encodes CASSSRLYEQFF.

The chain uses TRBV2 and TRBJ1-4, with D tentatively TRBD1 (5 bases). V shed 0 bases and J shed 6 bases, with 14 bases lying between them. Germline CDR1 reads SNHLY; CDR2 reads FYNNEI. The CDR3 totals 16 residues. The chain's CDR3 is CASSEALSGGDEKLFF. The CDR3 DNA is TGTGCCAGCAGTGAAGCGCTGTCGGGGGGAGATGAAAAACTGTTTTTT.

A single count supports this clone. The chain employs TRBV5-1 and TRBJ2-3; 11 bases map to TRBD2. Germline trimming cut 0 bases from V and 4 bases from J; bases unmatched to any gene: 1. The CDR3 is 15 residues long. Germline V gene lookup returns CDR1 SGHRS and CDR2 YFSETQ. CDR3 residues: CASSLAGLAADTQYF. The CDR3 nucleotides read TGCGCCAGCAGCTTGGCGGGACTAGCGGCAGATACGCAGTATTTT.

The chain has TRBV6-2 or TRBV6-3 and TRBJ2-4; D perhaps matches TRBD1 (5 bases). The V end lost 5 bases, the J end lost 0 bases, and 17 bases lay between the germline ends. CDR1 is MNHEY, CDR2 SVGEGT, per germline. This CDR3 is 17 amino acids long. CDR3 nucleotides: TGTGCCAGCAGTCCCTTGGACACCCTAATAGCCAAAAACATTCAGTACTTC. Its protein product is CASSPLDTLIAKNIQYF.

The CDR3 DNA reads as TGTGCCAGCAGCCCACAGATTAACTATGGCTACACCTTC. It translates to CASSPQINYGYTF. V gene TRBV7-2 combines with J gene TRBJ1-2; D unclear. The germline CDR1 and CDR2 sequences are SGHTA and FQGNSA. Trimming left V 5 bases short and J 1 base short, with 8 bases between. This CDR3 is 13 amino acids long.

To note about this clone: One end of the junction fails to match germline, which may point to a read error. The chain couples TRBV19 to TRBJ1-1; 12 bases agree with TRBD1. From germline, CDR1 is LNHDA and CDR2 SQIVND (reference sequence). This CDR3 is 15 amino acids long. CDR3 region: CASSGDRGLNTEAFF. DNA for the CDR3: TGTGCCAGTAGTGGGGACAGGGGGCTGAATACTGAAGCTTTCTTT.

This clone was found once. The CDR3 reads CASSLQGVTEAFF. In nucleotides, the CDR3 is TGTGCCAGCAGTCTTCAGGGGGTCACTGAAGCTTTCTTT. This chain joins TRBV5-4 and TRBJ1-1; 7 nucleotides match TRBD1. The V gene's germline CDR1 is SGHNT and CDR2 YYREEE (reference sequence). This CDR3 is built from 13 residues. Trimming removed 5 bases from V and 4 bases from J; junction bases left unmatched: 5.

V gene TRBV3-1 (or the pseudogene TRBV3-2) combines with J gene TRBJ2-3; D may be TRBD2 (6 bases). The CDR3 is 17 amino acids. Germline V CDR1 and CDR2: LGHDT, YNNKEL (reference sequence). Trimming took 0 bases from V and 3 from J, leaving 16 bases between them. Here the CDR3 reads CASSQDVPSGATDTQYF. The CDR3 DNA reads TGTGCCAGCAGCCAAGATGTCCCCTCGGGAGCTACAGATACGCAGTATTTT.

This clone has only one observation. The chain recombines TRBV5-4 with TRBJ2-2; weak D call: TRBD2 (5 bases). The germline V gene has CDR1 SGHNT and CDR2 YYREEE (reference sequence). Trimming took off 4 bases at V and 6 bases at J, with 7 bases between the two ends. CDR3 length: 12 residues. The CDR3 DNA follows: TGTGCCAGCAGCCAGGACTCCGGGGAGCTGTTTTTT. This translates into CASSQDSGELFF. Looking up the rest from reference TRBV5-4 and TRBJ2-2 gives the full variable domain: ETGVTQSPTHLIKTRGQQVTLRCSSQSGHNTVSWYQQALGQGPQFIFQYYREEENGRGNFPPRFSGLQFPNYSSELNVNALELDDSALYLCASSQDSGELFFGEGSRLTVL.

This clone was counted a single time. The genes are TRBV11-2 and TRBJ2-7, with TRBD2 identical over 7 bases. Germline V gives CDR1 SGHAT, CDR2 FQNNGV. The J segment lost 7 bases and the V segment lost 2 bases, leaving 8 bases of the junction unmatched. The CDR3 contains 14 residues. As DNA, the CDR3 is TGTGCCAGCAGCTTATCTTTCTCCGGGGGGGAGCAGTACTTC. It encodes CASSLSFSGGEQYF. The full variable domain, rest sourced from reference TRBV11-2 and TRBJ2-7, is EAGVAQSPRYKIIEKRQSVAFWCNPISGHATLYWYQQILGQGPKLLIQFQNNGVVDDSQLPKDRFSAERLKGVDSTLKIQPAKLEDSAVYLCASSLSFSGGEQYFGPGTRLTVT.

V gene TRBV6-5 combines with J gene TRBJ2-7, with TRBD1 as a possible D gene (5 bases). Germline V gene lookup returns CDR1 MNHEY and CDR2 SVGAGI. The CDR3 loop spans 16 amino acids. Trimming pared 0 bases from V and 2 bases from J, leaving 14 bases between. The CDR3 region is CASSYSITTATYEQYF. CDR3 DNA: TGTGCCAGCAGTTACTCGATAACGACAGCCACCTACGAGCAGTACTTC.

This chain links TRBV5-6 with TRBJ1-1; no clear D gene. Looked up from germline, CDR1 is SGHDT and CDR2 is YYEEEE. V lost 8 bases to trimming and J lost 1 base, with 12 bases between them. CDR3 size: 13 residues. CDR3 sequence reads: CASGLIPNTEAFF. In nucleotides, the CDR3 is TGTGCCAGTGGACTTATCCCGAACACTGAAGCTTTCTTT.

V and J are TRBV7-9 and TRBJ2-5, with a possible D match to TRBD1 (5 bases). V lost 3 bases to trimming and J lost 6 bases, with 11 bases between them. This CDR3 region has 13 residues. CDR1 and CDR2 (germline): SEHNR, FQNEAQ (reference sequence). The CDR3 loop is CASSFLGDKTQYF. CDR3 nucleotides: TGTGCCAGCAGCTTTTTAGGGGATAAGACCCAGTACTTC.

CDR3 DNA: TGTGCCAGCAGCTCCGGACAGCACTATGGCTACACCTTC. Translated, it gives CASSSGQHYGYTF. The rearrangement uses TRBV5-4 and TRBJ1-2; a weak D match, TRBD1 (6 bases). The V gene's germline CDR1 is SGHNT and CDR2 YYREEE (reference sequence). Trimming shortened V by 3 bases and J by 3 bases, and 9 bases separated the two germline ends. The CDR3 is made up of 13 amino acids.

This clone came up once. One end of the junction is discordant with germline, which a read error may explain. The CDR3 here is CATGRDPAGTGLAGELFF. The CDR3 nucleotides are TGTGCCACCGGCAGAGATCCAGCCGGGACAGGGTTGGCCGGGGAGCTGTTTTTT. V usage is TRBV15 and J usage is TRBJ2-2, with TRBD1 matching 9 bases. The CDR3 extends over 18 amino acids. Germline assignment: CDR1 LNHNV and CDR2 YYDKDF (reference sequence).

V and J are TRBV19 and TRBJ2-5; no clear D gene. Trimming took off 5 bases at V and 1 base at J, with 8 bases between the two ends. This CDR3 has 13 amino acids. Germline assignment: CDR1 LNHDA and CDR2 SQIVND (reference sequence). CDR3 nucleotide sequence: TGTGCCAGTAGTCACCCGAGCCAAGAGACCCAGTACTTC. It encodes CASSHPSQETQYF.